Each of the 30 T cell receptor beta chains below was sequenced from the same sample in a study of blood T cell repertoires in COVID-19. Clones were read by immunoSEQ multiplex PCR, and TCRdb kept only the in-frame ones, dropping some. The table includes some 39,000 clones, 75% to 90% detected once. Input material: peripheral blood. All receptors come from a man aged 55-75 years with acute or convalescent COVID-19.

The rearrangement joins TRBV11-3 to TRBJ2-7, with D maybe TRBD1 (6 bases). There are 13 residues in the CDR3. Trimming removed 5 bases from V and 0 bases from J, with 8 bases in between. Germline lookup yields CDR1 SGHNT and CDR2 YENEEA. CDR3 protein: CASSPRGSYEQYF. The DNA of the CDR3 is TGTGCCAGCAGCCCCAGGGGCTCCTACGAGCAGTACTTC.

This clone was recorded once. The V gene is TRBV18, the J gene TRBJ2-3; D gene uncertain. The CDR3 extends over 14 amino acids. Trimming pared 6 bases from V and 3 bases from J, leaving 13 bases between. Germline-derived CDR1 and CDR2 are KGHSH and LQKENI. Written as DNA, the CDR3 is TGTGCCAGCTCGCCCGCCGGCGGAACAGATACGCAGTATTTT. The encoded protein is CASSPAGGTDTQYF.

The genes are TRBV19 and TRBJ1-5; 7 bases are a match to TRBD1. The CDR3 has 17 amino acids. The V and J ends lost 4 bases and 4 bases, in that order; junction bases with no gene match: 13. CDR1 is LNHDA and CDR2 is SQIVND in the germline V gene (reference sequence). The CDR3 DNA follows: TGTGCCAGTAGTAACCCGGACAGGTGGAGGGGAAATCAGCCCCAGCATTTT. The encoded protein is CASSNPDRWRGNQPQHF.

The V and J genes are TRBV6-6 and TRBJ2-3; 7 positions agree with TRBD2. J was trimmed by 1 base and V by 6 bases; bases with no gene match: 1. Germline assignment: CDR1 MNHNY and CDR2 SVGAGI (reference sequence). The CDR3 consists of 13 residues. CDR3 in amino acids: CASSRGGTDTQYF. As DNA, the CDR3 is TGTGCCAGCAGCCGGGGGGGCACAGATACGCAGTATTTT.

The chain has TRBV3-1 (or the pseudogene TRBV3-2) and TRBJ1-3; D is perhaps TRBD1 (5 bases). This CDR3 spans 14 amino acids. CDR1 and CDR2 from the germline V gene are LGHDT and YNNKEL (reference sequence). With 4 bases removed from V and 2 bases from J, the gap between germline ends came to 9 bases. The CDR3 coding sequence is TGTGCCAGCAGCCTGACAGAAACTGGAAACACCATATATTTT. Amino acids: CASSLTETGNTIYF.

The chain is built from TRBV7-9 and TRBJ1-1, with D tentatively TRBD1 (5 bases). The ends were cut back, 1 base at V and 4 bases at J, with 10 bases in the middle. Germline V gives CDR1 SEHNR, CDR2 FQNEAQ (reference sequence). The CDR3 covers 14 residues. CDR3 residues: CASSLVGEGTEAFF. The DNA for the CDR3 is TGTGCCAGCAGCTTAGTGGGGGAGGGCACTGAAGCTTTCTTT.

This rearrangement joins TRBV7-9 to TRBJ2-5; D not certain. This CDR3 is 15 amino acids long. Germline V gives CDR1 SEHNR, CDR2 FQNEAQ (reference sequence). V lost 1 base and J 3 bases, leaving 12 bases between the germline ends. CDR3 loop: CASSLGIGSEETQYF. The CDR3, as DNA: TGTGCCAGCAGCTTAGGAATCGGGTCCGAAGAGACCCAGTACTTC.

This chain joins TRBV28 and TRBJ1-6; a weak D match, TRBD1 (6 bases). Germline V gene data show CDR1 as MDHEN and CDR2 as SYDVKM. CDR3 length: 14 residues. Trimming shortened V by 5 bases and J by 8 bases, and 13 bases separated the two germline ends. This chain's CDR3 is CASSPRGGYSPLHF. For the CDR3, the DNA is TGTGCCAGCAGTCCAAGAGGGGGATATTCACCCCTCCACTTT.

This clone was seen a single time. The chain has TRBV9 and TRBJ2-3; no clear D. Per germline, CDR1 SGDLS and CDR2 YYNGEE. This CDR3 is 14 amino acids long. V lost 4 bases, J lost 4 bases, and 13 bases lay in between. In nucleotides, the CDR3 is TGTGCCAGCAGCCCTACCCTCAAACCAGATACGCAGTATTTT. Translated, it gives CASSPTLKPDTQYF.

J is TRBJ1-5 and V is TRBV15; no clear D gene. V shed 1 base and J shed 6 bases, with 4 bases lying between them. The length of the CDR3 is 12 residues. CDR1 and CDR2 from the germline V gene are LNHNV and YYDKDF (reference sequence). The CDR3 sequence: CATSRGLQPQHF. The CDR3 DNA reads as TGTGCCACCAGCAGAGGTCTTCAGCCCCAGCATTTT.

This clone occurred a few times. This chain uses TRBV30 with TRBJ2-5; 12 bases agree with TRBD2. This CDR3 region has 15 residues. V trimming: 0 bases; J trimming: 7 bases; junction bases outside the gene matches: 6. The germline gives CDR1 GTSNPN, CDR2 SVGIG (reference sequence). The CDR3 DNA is TGTGCCTGGAGTGTACGGACTAGCGGGAAAGTGACCCAGTACTTC. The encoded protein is CAWSVRTSGKVTQYF. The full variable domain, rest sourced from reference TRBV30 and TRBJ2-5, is SQTIHQWPATLVQPVGSPLSLECTVEGTSNPNLYWYRQAAGRGLQLLFYSVGIGQISSEVPQNLSASRPQDRQFILSSKKLLLSDSGFYLCAWSVRTSGKVTQYFGPGTRLLVL.

The CDR3 reads CASTGYTDTQYF. The DNA of the CDR3 is TGTGCCAGCACCGGGTACACAGATACGCAGTATTTT. V usage is TRBV6-6 and J usage is TRBJ2-3; D is uncertain. The ends were cut back, 7 bases at V and 2 bases at J, with 7 bases in the middle. Germline assignment: CDR1 MNHNY and CDR2 SVGAGI (reference sequence). The CDR3 is made up of 12 amino acids.

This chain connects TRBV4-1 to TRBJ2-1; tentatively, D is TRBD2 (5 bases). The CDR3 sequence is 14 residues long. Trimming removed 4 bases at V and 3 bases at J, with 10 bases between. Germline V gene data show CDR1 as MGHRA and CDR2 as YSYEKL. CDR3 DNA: TGCGCCAGCAGCCTGGGTCGGGACTACAATGAGCAGTTCTTC. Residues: CASSLGRDYNEQFF.

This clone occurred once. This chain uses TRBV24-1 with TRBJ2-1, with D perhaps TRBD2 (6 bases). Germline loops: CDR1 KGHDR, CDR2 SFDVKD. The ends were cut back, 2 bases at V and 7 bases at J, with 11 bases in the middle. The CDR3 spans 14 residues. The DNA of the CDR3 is TGTGCCACCAGTGATTCCGGGGGTGCGAATGAGCAGTTCTTC. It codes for CATSDSGGANEQFF.

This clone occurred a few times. CDR3 DNA: TGCGCCAGCAGCCTCAACCCTTGGAGTGGCTACACCTTC. Its translation: CASSLNPWSGYTF. This chain uses TRBV10-2 with TRBJ1-2, with D hard to call. CDR3 length equals 13 residues. Germline lookup yields CDR1 WSHSY and CDR2 SAAADI. V lost 6 bases and J lost 7, with 15 bases in between.

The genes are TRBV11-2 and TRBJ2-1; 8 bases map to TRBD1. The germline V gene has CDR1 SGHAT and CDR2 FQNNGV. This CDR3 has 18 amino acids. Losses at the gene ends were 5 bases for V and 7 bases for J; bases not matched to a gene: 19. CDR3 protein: CASSLLSSSRGRGNEQFF. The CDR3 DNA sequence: TGTGCCAGCAGCCTACTCTCCTCTTCCAGGGGGCGAGGTAATGAGCAGTTCTTC.

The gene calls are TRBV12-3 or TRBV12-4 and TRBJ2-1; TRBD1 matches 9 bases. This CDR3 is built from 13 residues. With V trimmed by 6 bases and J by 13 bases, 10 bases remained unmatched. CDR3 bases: TGTGCCAGCAGCTTGGACAGGGGACAGCTACAGTTCTTC. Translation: CASSLDRGQLQFF.

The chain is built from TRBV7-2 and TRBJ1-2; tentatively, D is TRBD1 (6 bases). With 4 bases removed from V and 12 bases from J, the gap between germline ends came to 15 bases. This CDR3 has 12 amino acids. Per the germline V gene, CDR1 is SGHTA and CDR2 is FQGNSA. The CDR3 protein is CASSSQGSRHTF. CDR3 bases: TGTGCCAGCAGCTCGCAGGGGTCCCGGCACACCTTC.

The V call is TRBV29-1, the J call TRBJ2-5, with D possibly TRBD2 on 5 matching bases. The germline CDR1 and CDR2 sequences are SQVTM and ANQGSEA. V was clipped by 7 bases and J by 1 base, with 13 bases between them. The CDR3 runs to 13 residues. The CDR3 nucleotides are TGCAGCGCCAGAGGGTGGCCCCAAGAGACCCAGTACTTC. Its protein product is CSARGWPQETQYF.

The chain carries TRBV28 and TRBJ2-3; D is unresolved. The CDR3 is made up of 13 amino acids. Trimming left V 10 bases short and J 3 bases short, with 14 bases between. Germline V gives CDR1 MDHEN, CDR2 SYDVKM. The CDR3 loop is CAISSPGTDTQYF. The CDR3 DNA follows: TGTGCCATCTCCTCTCCGGGTACAGATACGCAGTATTTT.

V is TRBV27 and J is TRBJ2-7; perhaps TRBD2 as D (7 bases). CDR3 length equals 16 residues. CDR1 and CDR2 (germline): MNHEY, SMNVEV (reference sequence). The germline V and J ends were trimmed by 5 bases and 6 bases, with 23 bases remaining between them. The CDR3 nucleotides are TGTGCCAGCAGTCGGGGGGATGCTAGACAGGCTAGCGAGCAGTACTTC. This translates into CASSRGDARQASEQYF.

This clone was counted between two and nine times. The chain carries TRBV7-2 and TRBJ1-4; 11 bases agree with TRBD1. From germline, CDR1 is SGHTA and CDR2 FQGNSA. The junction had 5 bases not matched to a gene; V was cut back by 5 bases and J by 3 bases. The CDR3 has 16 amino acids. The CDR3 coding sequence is TGTGCCAGCAGCAAATGGACAGGGGGCCCTAATGAAAAACTGTTTTTT. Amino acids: CASSKWTGGPNEKLFF.

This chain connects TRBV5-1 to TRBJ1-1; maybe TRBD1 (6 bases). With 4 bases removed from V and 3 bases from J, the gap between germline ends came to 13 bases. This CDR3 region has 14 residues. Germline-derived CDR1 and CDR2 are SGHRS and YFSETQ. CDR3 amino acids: CASSPGDTHTEAFF. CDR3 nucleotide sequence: TGCGCCAGCAGCCCCGGGGACACCCACACTGAAGCTTTCTTT.

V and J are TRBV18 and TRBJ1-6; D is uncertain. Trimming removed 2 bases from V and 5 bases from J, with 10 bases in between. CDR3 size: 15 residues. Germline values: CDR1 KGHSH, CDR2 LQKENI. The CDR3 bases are TGTGCCAGCTCACCAGGAGGTACAGATAATTCACCCCTCCACTTT. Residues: CASSPGGTDNSPLHF.

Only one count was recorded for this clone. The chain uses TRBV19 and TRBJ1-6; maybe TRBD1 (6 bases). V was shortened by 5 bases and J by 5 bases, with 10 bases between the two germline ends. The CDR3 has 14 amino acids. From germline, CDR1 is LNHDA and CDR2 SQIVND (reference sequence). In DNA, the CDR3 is TGTGCCAGTAGTGCGGGGGGCGATAATTCACCCCTCCACTTT. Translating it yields CASSAGGDNSPLHF. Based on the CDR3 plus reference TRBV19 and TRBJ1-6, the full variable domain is DGGITQSPKYLFRKEGQNVTLSCEQNLNHDAMYWYRQDPGQGLRLIYYSQIVNDFQKGDIAEGYSVSREKKESFPLTVTSAQKNPTAFYLCASSAGGDNSPLHFGNGTRLTVT.

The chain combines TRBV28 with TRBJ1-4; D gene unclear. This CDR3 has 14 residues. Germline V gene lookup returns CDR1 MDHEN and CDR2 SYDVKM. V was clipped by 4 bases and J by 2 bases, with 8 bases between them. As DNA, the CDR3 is TGTGCCAGCAGTTGGGCGGGTACTAATGAAAAACTGTTTTTT. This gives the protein CASSWAGTNEKLFF.

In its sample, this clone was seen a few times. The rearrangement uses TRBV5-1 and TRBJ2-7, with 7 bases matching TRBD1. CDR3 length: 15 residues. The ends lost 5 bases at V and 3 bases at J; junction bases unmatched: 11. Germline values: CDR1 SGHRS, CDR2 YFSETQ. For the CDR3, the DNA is TGCGCCAGCAGTGACCGACAGGGTATTCTCTACGAGCAGTACTTC. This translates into CASSDRQGILYEQYF.

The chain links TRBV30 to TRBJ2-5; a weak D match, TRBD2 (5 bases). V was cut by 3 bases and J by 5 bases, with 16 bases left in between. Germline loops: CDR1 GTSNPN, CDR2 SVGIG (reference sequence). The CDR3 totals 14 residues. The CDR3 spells CAWRPAGRGETQYF. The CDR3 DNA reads TGTGCCTGGAGGCCCGCGGGCCGAGGGGAGACCCAGTACTTC.

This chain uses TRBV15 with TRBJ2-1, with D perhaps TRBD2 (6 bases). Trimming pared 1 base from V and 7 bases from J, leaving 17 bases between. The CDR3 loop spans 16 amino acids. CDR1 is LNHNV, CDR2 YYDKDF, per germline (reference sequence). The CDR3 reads CATSRVLGGMGNEQFF. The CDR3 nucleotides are TGTGCCACCAGCAGAGTTCTAGGCGGGATGGGAAATGAGCAGTTCTTC.

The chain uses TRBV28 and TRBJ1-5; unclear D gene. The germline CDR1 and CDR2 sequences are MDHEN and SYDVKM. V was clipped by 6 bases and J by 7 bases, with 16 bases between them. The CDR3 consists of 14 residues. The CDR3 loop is CASSLGGVGQPQHF. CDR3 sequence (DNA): TGTGCCAGCAGCTTGGGAGGAGTCGGCCAGCCCCAGCATTTT. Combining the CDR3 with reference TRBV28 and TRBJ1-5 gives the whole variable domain DVKVTQSSRYLVKRTGEKVFLECVQDMDHENMFWYRQDPGLGLRLIYFSYDVKMKEKGDIPEGYSVSREKKERFSLILESASTNQTSMYLCASSLGGVGQPQHFGDGTRLSIL.